This TCR beta chain derives from a study of blood T cell repertoires in COVID-19. Study-level information: Some COVID-19 samples were acute and others convalescent; all came from the United States, Italy and Spain.

Profiled with immunoSEQ multiplex PCR; TCRdb holds only in-frame clones, not every one. The sample has about 42,000 clones, around 87% seen once; the top ten hold approximately 23%. The source material was peripheral blood. The source is a woman over 75 in a cohort sampled during active or convalescent COVID-19.

CDR3 DNA: TGCGCCAGCACCCGGGACATAAACTATGGCTACACCTTC. This translates into CASTRDINYGYTF. This chain joins TRBV5-1 and TRBJ1-2, with D possibly matching TRBD1 (6 bases). CDR3 length: 13 amino acids. Between the trimmed V and J ends, which lost 6 bases and 2 bases, there was a span of 11 bases. From germline, CDR1 is SGHRS and CDR2 YFSETQ.